This T cell receptor (beta chain) originates from a study of cytomegalovirus exposure and HLA in healthy donors. The V end lost 0 bases, the J end lost 7 bases, and 10 bases lay between the germline ends. From germline, CDR1 is SGHRS and CDR2 YFSETQ. This CDR3 is built from 13 residues. Study outcomes and limitations: HLA allele associations emerged for under 20,000 TCR beta sequences in a later analysis, at 0.05 false discovery rate. Presence/absence analysis assumed near-uniform sequencing depth across donors. The HLA-A and HLA-B alleles of most subjects were reportedly predicted accurately from TCR beta sequences. In a later analysis, most CMV-associated TCR beta chains appeared HLA-restricted.

In regard to this clone: Its cognate antigen is unknown.

It was with 60 Vbeta and 13 Jbeta primers that the PCR ran. TCRdb's table, derived via immunoSEQ multiplex PCR, lists solely in-frame clones and lacks some. Here the sample spans 100,000 or so clones, about 60% being singletons. This rearrangement joins TRBV5-1 to TRBJ1-2; possibly TRBD1 for D (5 bases). Specimen: PBMCs. The sequence derives from a human donor in good health. The CDR3 loop reads CASSLAGGLGYTF. The CDR3 DNA follows: TGCGCCAGCAGCTTGGCGGGGGGTCTTGGCTACACCTTC.